This is a list of T cell receptor beta chains from one sample in a study of spatial heterogeneity in lung cancer. MiXCR was run by TCRdb on the 5' RACE reads, yielding one entry per CDR3 protein. The sample includes 40,000 to 50,000 distinct CDR3 sequences, about an eighth of them seen just once. The sample in question was PBMCs, obtained at surgery. Receptors were obtained from a male donor with early-stage non-small cell lung cancer. Each CDR3 is given with its conserved first and last residue. The D gene is left open where the match is weak. Clone size is given for some rows only: seen once, a few or many times, or a class if the clone is expanded.

cdr3_aa	cdr3_nt	clone_size	d_call	v_call	j_call
CASTLGGAETEAFF	TGTGCCAGCACCCTGGGGGGGGCAGAGACTGAAGCTTTCTTT	many	-	TRBV5-5	TRBJ1-1
CANSSLGSTDTQYF	TGTGCCAACAGCTCCCTGGGTAGCACAGATACGCAGTATTTT	-	-	TRBV7-9	TRBJ2-3
CASSVDRGGQPQHF	TGTGCCAGCAGCGTCGACAGGGGAGGGCAGCCCCAGCATTTT	many	TRBD1	TRBV9	TRBJ1-5
CASTSGTALSYEQYF	TGTGCCAGCACTTCCGGGACCGCATTATCCTACGAGCAGTACTTC	few	-	TRBV28	TRBJ2-7
CASSWDRTINSPLHF	TGTGCCAGCAGTTGGGACCGAACCATTAATTCACCCCTCCACTTT	many	-	TRBV28	TRBJ1-6
CASSGADYNEQFF	TGCGCCAGCAGCGGAGCGGACTACAATGAGCAGTTCTTC	-	-	TRBV5-1	TRBJ2-1
CASSFPSRMHEQFF	TGTGCCAGCAGTTTCCCCTCTAGGATGCATGAGCAGTTCTTC	-	-	TRBV12-3/TRBV12-4	TRBJ2-1
CSAAFGTYEQYF	TGCAGTGCCGCATTTGGGACCTACGAGCAGTACTTC	-	-	TRBV20-1	TRBJ2-7
CASSYSTGRSYGYTF	TGTGCCAGCAGTTACTCGACAGGGAGGAGCTATGGCTACACCTTC	-	TRBD1	TRBV6-5	TRBJ1-2
CASNPTGGYYGYTF	TGTGCCAGCAACCCGACAGGGGGCTACTATGGCTACACCTTC	few	TRBD1	TRBV12-3/TRBV12-4	TRBJ1-2
CASSLAGITDTQYF	TGTGCCAGCAGCTTAGCGGGGATCACAGATACGCAGTATTTT	many	-	TRBV7-2	TRBJ2-3
CASSLQGQTYEQYF	TGCGCCAGCAGCTTGCAGGGGCAGACCTACGAGCAGTACTTC	few	-	TRBV5-1	TRBJ2-7
CASSAQGFLDQPQHF	TGTGCCAGCTCAGCACAGGGGTTTTTGGATCAGCCCCAGCATTTT	few	TRBD1	TRBV18	TRBJ1-5
CASSQDLVQGENEKLFF	TGTGCCAGCAGCCAAGATCTTGTGCAGGGGGAAAATGAAAAACTGTTTTTT	few	TRBD1	TRBV3-1	TRBJ1-4
CASKGGDTQYF	TGCGCCAGCAAAGGAGGAGATACGCAGTATTTT	few	-	TRBV5-1	TRBJ2-3
CASSLDEGRLNTEAFF	TGCGCCAGCAGCTTGGATGAGGGGCGGCTGAACACTGAAGCTTTCTTT	-	-	TRBV5-1	TRBJ1-1
CATSGQTGAGEQYF	TGTGCCACCAGCGGCCAGACGGGGGCCGGGGAGCAGTACTTC	many	-	TRBV15	TRBJ2-7
CASTDFDRDTINYGYTF	TGTGCCAGCACCGATTTTGACCGGGACACGATTAACTATGGCTACACCTTC	many	-	TRBV6-2/TRBV6-3	TRBJ1-2
CASSDKPGQGLYQETQYF	TGTGCCAGCAGTGACAAGCCGGGACAGGGGTTGTACCAAGAGACCCAGTACTTC	few	TRBD1	TRBV6-1	TRBJ2-5
CASSEWASYGDGYTF	TGTGCCAGCAGTGAATGGGCCAGTTACGGGGATGGCTACACCTTC	many	-	TRBV6-1	TRBJ1-2
CASSFKVRGQFF	TGTGCCAGCAGCTTCAAAGTGAGGGGGCAGTTCTTC	-	-	TRBV7-2	TRBJ2-1
CASSPRAAQETQYF	TGTGCCAGCAGTCCCAGGGCAGCTCAAGAGACCCAGTACTTC	few	-	TRBV27	TRBJ2-5
CSARGGPGRGYNQPQHF	TGCAGTGCTAGAGGGGGGCCTGGCCGTGGTTACAATCAGCCCCAGCATTTT	-	-	TRBV20-1	TRBJ1-5
CASSLEPRGTYGYTF	TGTGCCAGCAGCTTAGAGCCGCGGGGGACCTATGGCTACACCTTC	few	-	TRBV11-2	TRBJ1-2
CSVAELETQYF	TGCAGCGTTGCGGAATTGGAGACCCAGTACTTC	few	-	TRBV29-1	TRBJ2-5
CASSSVAGAGTDTQYF	TGCGCCAGCAGCTCCGTAGCGGGAGCGGGAACAGATACGCAGTATTTT	many	TRBD2	TRBV5-1	TRBJ2-3
CASSYPGLAAYNEQFF	TGTGCCAGCAGTTACCCGGGACTAGCGGCCTACAATGAGCAGTTCTTC	-	TRBD2	TRBV6-2/TRBV6-3	TRBJ2-1
CSVGARTGPTGELFF	TGCAGCGTGGGGGCCCGAACGGGACCCACCGGGGAGCTGTTTTTT	many	-	TRBV29-1	TRBJ2-2